This T cell receptor (beta chain) originates from a study of T cells in women clearing cervical HPV infection. Study-wide findings and caveats: CIN3+ cases had significantly higher TCR repertoire richness than controls, but evenness did not differ. TRBV6-7 relative abundance averaged roughly 0.1% in cases and 0.15% to 0.2% in controls.

Notes on this clone: Its antigen is unidentified. The CDR3 goes on 3 residues after the read ends, and that part is filled in from the germline J gene.

Some clones are missing from TCRdb's copy, which holds only in-frame ones; the method was immunoSEQ multiplex PCR. The repertoire table contains tens of thousands of clones. In germline, CDR1 is MNHEY, CDR2 SVGEGT. This CDR3 has 13 amino acids. Losses at the gene ends were 9 bases for V and 4 bases for J; bases not matched to a gene: 3. The V call is TRBV6-2 or TRBV6-3, the J call TRBJ1-4; 9 bases are a match to TRBD1. The material sequenced was blood buffy coat. The origin of this receptor is a woman between 18 and 70 years old with a cervical HPV16 infection that either progressed to CIN3+ or cleared (not recorded which). The covered CDR3 bases are TGTGCCAGTCGGGACAGGGATAATGAAAAA. Its protein product is CASRDRDNEK. The whole CDR3 sequence is CASRDRDNEKLFF.